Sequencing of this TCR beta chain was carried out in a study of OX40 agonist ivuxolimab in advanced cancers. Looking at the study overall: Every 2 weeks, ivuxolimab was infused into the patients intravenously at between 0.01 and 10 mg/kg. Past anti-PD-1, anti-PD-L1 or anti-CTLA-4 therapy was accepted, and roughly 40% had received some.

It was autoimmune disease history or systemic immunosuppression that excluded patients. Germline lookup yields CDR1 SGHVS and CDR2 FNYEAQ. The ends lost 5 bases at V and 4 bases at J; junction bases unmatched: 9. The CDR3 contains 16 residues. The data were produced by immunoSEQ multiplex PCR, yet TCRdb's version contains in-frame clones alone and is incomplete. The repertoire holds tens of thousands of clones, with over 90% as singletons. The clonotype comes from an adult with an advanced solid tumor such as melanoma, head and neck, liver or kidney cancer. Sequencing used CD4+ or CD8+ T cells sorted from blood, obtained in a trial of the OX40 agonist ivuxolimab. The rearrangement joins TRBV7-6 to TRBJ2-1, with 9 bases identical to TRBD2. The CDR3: CASSPPRLAGYNEQFF. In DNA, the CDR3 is TGTGCCAGCAGCCCCCCTCGGCTAGCGGGGTACAATGAGCAGTTCTTC.